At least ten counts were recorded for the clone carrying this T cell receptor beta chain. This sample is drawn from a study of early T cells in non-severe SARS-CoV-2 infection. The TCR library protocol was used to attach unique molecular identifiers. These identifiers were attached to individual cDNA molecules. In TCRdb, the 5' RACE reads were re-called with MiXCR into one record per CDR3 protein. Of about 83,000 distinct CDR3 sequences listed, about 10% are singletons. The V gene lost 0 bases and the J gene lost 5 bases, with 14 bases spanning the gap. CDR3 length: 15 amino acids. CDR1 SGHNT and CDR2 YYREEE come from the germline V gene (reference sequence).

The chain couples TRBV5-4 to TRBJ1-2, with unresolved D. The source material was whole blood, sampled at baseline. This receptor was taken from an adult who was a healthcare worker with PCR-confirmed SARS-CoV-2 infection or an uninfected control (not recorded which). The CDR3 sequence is CASSLGAEVEYGYTF. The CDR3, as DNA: TGTGCCAGCAGCTTGGGGGCAGAAGTAGAATATGGCTACACCTTC.